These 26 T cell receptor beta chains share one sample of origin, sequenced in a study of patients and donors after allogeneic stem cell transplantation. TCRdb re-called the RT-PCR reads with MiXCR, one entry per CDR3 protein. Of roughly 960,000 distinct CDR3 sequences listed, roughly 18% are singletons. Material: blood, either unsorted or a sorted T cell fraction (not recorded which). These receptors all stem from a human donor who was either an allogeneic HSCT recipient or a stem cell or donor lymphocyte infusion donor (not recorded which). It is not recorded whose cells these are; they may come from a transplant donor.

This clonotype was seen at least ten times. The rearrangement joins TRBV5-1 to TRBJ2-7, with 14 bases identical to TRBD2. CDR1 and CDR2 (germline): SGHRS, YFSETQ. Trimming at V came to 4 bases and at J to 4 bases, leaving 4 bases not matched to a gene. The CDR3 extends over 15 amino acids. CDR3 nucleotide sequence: TGCGCCAGCAGCGGGACTAGCGGGAGAGCTTACGAGCAGTACTTC. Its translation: CASSGTSGRAYEQYF. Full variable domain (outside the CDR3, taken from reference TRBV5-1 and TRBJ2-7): KAGVTQTPRYLIKTRGQQVTLSCSPISGHRSVSWYQQTPGQGLQFLFEYFSETQRNKGNFPGRFSGRQFSNSRSEMNVSTLELGDSALYLCASSGTSGRAYEQYFGPGTRLTVT.

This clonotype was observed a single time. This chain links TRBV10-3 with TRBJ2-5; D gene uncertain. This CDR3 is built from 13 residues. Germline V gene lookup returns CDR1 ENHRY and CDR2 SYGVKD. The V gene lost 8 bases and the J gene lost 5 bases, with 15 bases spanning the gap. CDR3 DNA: TGTGCCATCTCTTTATCACCAAGCGAGACCCAGTACTTC. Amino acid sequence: CAISLSPSETQYF.

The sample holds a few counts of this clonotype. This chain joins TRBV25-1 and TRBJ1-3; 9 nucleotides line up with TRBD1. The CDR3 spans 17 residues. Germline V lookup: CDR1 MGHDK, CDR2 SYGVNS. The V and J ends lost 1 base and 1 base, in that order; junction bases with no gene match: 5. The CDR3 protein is CASSEFQGQGSGNTIYF. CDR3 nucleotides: TGTGCCAGCAGTGAATTCCAAGGACAGGGGTCTGGAAACACCATATATTTT.

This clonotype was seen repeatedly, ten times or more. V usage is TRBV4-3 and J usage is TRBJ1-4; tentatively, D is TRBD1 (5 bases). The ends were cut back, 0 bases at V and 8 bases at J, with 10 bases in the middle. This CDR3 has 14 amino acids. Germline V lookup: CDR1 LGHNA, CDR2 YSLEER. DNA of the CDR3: TGCGCCAGCAGCCAAGACTCCAGGGACGAAAAACTGTTTTTT. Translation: CASSQDSRDEKLFF.

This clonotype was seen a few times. CDR3 nucleotide sequence: TGTGCCAGCAGTTTTGGCGGAAGCTCTGGAAACACCATATATTTT. Protein: CASSFGGSSGNTIYF. The chain couples TRBV6-5 to TRBJ1-3, with no clear D. V shed 4 bases and J shed 0 bases, with 10 bases lying between them. The CDR3 runs 15 residues. In germline, CDR1 is MNHEY, CDR2 SVGAGI.

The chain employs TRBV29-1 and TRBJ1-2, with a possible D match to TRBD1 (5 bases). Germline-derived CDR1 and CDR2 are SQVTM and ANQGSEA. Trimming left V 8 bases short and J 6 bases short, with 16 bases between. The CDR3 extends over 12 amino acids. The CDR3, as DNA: TGCAGCACCCTCGGGACGCCGAATGGCTACACCTTC. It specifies CSTLGTPNGYTF.

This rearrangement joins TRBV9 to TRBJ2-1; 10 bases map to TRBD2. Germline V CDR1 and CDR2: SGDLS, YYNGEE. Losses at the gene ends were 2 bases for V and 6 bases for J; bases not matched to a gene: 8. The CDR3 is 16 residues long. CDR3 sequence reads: CASSVSAGGPPNEQFF. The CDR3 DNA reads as TGTGCCAGCAGCGTCTCAGCGGGAGGGCCTCCCAATGAGCAGTTCTTC.

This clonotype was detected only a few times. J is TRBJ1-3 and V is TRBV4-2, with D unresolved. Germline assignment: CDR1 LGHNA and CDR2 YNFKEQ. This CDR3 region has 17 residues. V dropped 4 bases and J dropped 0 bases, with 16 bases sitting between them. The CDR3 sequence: CASSPYFGSGSGNTIYF. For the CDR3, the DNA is TGTGCCAGCAGCCCGTACTTCGGATCGGGCTCTGGAAACACCATATATTTT.

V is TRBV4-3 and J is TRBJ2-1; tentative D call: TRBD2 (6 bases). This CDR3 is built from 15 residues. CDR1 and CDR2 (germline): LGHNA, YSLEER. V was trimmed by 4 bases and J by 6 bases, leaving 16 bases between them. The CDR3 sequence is CASSLGTGEFNEQFF. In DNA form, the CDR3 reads TGCGCCAGCAGCCTGGGAACGGGGGAGTTCAATGAGCAGTTCTTC.

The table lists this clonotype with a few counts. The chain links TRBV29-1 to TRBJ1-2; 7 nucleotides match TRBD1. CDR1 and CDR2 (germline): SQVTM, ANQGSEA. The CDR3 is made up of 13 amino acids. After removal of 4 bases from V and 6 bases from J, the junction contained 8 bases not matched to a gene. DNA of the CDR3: TGCAGCGTTGCCCGATACGACAGGGATGGCTACACCTTC. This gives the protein CSVARYDRDGYTF.

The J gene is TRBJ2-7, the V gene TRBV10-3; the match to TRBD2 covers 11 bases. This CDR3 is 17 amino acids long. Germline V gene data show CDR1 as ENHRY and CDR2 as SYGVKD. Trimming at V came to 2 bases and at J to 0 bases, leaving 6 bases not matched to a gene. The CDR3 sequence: CAISETTSGGSSYEQYF. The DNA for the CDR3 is TGTGCCATCAGTGAGACCACTAGCGGGGGTAGCTCCTACGAGCAGTACTTC.

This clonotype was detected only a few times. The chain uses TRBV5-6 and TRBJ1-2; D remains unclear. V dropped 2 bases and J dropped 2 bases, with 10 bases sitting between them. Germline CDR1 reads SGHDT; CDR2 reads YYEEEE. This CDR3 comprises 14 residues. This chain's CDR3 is CASSFRDRNYGYTF. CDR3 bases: TGTGCCAGCAGCTTCCGGGATCGAAACTATGGCTACACCTTC.

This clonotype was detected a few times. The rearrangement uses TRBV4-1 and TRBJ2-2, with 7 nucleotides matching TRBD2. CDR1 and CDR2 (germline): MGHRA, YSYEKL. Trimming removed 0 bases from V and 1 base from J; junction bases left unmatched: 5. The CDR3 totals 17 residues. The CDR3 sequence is CASSQDRLAVNTGELFF. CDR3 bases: TGCGCCAGCAGCCAAGACAGACTAGCCGTGAACACCGGGGAGCTGTTTTTT.

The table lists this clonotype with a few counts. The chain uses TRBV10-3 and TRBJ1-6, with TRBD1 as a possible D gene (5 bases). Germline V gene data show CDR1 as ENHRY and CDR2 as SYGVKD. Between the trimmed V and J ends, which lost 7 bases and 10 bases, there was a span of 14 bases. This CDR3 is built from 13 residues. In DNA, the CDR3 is TGTGCCATCAATGCAGGGAGCGGCTCACCCCTCCACTTT. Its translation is CAINAGSGSPLHF.

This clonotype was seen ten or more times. The CDR3 loop reads CASSSGQFGYTF. In DNA form, the CDR3 reads TGCGCCAGCAGCTCAGGACAGTTTGGCTACACCTTC. This chain connects TRBV5-1 to TRBJ1-2; D is possibly TRBD1 (6 bases). The CDR3 totals 12 residues. Trimming shortened V by 3 bases and J by 7 bases, and 10 bases separated the two germline ends. Germline V gives CDR1 SGHRS, CDR2 YFSETQ. Looking up the rest from reference TRBV5-1 and TRBJ1-2 gives the full variable domain: KAGVTQTPRYLIKTRGQQVTLSCSPISGHRSVSWYQQTPGQGLQFLFEYFSETQRNKGNFPGRFSGRQFSNSRSEMNVSTLELGDSALYLCASSSGQFGYTFGSGTRLTVV.

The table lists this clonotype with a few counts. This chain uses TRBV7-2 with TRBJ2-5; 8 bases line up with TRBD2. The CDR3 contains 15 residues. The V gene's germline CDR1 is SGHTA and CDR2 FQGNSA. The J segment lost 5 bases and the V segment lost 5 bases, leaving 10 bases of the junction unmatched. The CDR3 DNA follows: TGTGCCAGCAGCGACCGGGGGCGGGGGGAGGAGACCCAGTACTTC. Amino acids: CASSDRGRGEETQYF.

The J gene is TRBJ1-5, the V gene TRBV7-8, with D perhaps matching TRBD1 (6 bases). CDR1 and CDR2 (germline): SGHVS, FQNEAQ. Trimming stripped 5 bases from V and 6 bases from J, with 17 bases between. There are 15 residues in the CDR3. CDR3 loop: CASSLGQWKSQPQHF. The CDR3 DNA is TGTGCCAGCAGCCTTGGACAGTGGAAAAGTCAGCCCCAGCATTTT.

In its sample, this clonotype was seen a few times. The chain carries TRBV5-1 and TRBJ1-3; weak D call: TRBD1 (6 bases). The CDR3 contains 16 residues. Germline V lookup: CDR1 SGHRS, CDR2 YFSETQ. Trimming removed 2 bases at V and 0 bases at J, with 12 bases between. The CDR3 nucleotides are TGCGCCAGCAGCTTACAGGGAACCCTCTCTGGAAACACCATATATTTT. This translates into CASSLQGTLSGNTIYF.

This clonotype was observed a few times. This CDR3 reads CASSARVRETQYF. DNA for the CDR3: TGTGCCAGCAGCGCCCGGGTGAGGGAGACCCAGTACTTC. The V and J genes are TRBV21-1 and TRBJ2-5; no DNA check was done on the table's D call, TRBD1. TRBV21-1 is a documented pseudogene. This CDR3 contains 13 residues.

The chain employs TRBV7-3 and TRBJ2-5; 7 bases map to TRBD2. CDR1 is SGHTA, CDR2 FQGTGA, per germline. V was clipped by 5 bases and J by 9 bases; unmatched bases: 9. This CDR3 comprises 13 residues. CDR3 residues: CASSPLSGVAQYF. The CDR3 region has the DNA TGTGCCAGCAGCCCCCTCAGCGGGGTGGCCCAGTACTTC.

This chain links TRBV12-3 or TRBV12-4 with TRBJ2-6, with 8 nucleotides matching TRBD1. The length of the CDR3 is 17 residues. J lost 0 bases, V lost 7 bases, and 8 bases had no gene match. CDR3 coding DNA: TGTGCCAGCAACCCAGGGGGCTTCAGCTCTGGGGCCAACGTCCTGACTTTC. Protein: CASNPGGFSSGANVLTF.

This CDR3 is CASSYSTSILHYEQYF. The CDR3, as DNA: TGTGCCAGCAGTTACTCGACAAGTATCCTCCACTACGAGCAGTACTTC. This chain joins TRBV6-5 and TRBJ2-7, with no clear D. The CDR3 has 16 amino acids. Trimming cost V 0 bases and J 3 bases, with 15 bases left between them. Germline V gene lookup returns CDR1 MNHEY and CDR2 SVGAGI.

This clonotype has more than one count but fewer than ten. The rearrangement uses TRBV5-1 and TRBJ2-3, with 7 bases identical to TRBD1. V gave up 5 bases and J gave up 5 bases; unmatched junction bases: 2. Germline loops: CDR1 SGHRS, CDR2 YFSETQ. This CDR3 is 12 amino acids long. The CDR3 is CASRTGQDTQYF. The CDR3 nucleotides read TGCGCCAGCAGGACAGGGCAAGATACGCAGTATTTT.

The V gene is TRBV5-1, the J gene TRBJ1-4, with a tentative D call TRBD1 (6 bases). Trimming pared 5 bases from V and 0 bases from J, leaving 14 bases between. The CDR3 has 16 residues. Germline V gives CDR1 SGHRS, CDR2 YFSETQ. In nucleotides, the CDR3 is TGCGCCAGCAGAACTCAGGGGTCTTCAACTAATGAAAAACTGTTTTTT. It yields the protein CASRTQGSSTNEKLFF.

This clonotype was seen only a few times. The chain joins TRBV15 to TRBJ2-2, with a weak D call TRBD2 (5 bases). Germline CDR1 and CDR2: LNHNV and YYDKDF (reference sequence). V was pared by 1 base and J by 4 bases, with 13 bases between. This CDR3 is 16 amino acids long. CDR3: CATSRGVGEGTGELFF. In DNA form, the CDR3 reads TGTGCCACCAGCAGAGGTGTGGGAGAGGGCACCGGGGAGCTGTTTTTT. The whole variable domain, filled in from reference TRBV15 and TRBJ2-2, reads DAMVIQNPRYQVTQFGKPVTLSCSQTLNHNVMYWYQQKSSQAPKLLFHYYDKDFNNEADTPDNFQSRRPNTSFCFLDIRSPGLGDTAMYLCATSRGVGEGTGELFFGEGSRLTVL.

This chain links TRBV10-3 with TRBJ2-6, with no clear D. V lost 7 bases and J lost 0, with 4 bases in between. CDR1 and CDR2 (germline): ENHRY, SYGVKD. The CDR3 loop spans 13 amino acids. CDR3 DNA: TGTGCCATCATGAGCTCTGGGGCCAACGTCCTGACTTTC. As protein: CAIMSSGANVLTF.